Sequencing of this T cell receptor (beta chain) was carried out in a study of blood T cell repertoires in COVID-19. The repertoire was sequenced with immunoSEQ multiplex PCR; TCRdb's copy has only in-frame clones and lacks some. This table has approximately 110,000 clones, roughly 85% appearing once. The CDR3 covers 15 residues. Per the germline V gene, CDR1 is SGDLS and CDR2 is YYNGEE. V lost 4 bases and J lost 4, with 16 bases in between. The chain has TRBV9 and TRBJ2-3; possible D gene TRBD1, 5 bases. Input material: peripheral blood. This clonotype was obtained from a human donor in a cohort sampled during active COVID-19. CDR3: CASSLSPGKSDTQYF. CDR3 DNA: TGTGCCAGCAGCCTATCGCCAGGGAAATCAGATACGCAGTATTTT.